The clone carrying this T cell receptor beta chain has more than one count but fewer than ten. Its specificity is unknown. This sample stems from a study of regulatory T cells in long-lasting Graves disease. Time point described: newly diagnosed GD, antithyroid drugs for less than 3 months. There was RNA extracted from PBMCs, and the TCR library was made from it. Trimming stripped 5 bases from V and 6 bases from J, with 21 bases between. Germline values: CDR1 SGHNT, CDR2 YYREEE (reference sequence). The CDR3 covers 15 residues. Library construction for TCR beta used iRepertoire HTBI primers and Arm-PCR of CDR3 regions. Each CDR3 protein gets one entry after TCRdb re-called the multiplex PCR reads with MiXCR. The table records around 450,000 distinct CDR3 sequences, 14% to 15% of them present only once. Overall study findings and caveats: Researchers examined only peripheral blood and not thyroid tissue.

These data were likewise used in another study, on T cells in Graves' hyperthyroidism and ophthalmopathy. That study reports: Stable Graves' hyperthyroidism meant no ophthalmopathy progression within 18 months.

This receptor was taken from a woman between 35 and 50 years old with Graves disease. The sequencing used peripheral blood mononuclear cells (PBMCs), collected at new diagnosis, from a patient treated with antithyroid drugs. This sequence joins TRBV5-4 and TRBJ2-7, with D tentatively TRBD2 (5 bases). The chain's CDR3 is CASSPDRRFGREQYF. Written as DNA, the CDR3 is TGTGCCAGCAGTCCCGATAGGAGGTTCGGTCGCGAGCAGTACTTC.